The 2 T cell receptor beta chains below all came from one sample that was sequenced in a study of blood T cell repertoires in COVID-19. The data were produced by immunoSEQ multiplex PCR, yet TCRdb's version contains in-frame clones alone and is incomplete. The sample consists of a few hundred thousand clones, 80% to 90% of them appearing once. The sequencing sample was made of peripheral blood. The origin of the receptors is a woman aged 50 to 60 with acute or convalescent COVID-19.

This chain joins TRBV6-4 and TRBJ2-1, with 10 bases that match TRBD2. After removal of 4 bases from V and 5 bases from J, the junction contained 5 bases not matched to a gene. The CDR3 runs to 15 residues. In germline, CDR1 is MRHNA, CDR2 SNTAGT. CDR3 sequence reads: CASSVAGGTHNEQFF. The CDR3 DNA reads TGTGCCAGCAGTGTAGCGGGAGGTACCCACAATGAGCAGTTCTTC.

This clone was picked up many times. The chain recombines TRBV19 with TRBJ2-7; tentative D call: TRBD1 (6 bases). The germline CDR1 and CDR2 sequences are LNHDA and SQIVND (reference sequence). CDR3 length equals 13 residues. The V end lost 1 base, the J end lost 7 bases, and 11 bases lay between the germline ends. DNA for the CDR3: TGTGCCAGTAGTATAGCCCTGGGGGCAGAGCAGTACTTC. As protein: CASSIALGAEQYF.